This T cell receptor (beta chain) was retrieved from a study of blood T cell repertoires in COVID-19. Within the sample, this clone is medium-sized (0.01 to 0.1%). Produced via immunoSEQ multiplex PCR; TCRdb's table is partial and in-frame only. Among under 250,000 clones listed, just under 85% were seen once. Trimming took 0 bases from V and 4 from J, leaving 9 bases between them. This CDR3 region has 15 residues. Germline V gene sequence: CDR1 MNHEY, CDR2 SVGAGI. The gene calls are TRBV6-5 and TRBJ2-2, with TRBD2 as a possible D gene (6 bases). This receptor was taken from an elderly man with acute or convalescent COVID-19. Sequenced input: peripheral blood. CDR3 in amino acids: CASSYSGLLTGELFF. The DNA for the CDR3 is TGTGCCAGCAGTTACTCGGGACTGCTCACCGGGGAGCTGTTTTTT.